This T cell receptor beta chain comes out of a study of Graves' ophthalmopathy and Graves' hyperthyroidism (dated by TCRdb to between 2017 and 2018). Describing the broader study: Peripheral blood was collected at initial diagnosis, prior to any treatment. The study used signatures of the TCR beta repertoire to tell Graves' ophthalmopathy apart from Graves' hyperthyroidism and to predict which patients would progress to ophthalmopathy. In total, 135 blood samples were TCR-sequenced: fewer than 50 ophthalmopathy, about 75 hyperthyroidism and some 17 hyperthyroidism-to-ophthalmopathy patients. To explore V-J signatures that separate ophthalmopathy from hyperthyroidism, a discovery set of about a hundred patients was enrolled, consisting of more than 40 with ophthalmopathy and under 65 with stable hyperthyroidism. For independent validation, a separate cohort was made up of 18 hyperthyroidism patients plus 17 patients who later progressed from hyperthyroidism to ophthalmopathy. In more than five hyperthyroidism patients, T-cell repertoires of thyroid tissue and blood were compared. Following sample collection, hyperthyroidism patients were given methimazole at a starting dose of 30 mg daily, and ophthalmopathy patients were given high-dose intravenous methylprednisolone. The 100 or so discovery patients were randomly split 7:3 into training and test sets. General study outcomes and caveats: In validation, the model predicted ophthalmopathy progression with about 71% sensitivity and about 77% specificity; some twelve predicted patients were CT-confirmed with GO in a median of around 6 months. In cross-validation, the 13-signature model distinguished ophthalmopathy from stable hyperthyroidism with 85% to 90% sensitivity and nearly 82% specificity, and in the test set the corresponding values were approximately 80% and 68%. Most expanded thyroid clonotypes with a frequency above 0.001 also appeared in blood, which suggests that blood repertoires may reflect the immune response in the thyroid. No statistical method was used to set the sample size in advance, and the investigators knew which group each participant was assigned to.

Hyperthyroidism was defined as stable when no progression to ophthalmopathy occurred within 18 months of follow-up. Patients with hyperthyroidism were aged 18 to 65 years, had been newly diagnosed, and had a disease duration of less than 2 months. Anyone with other autoimmune diseases, uncontrolled infections, pregnancy or lactation was excluded from the study. Diagnosis was based on clinical symptoms, serum thyroxine, TRAb, thyroid ultrasound and orbital computed tomography. Ficoll-Paque density gradient centrifugation was used to isolate PBMCs from around 10 ml of fresh peripheral blood. Total RNA was extracted using Trizol reagent, and RNA quality was checked on an Agilent 2100 Bioanalyzer. For repertoire sequencing, TCR beta CDR3 regions were amplified from RNA transcripts. HTBI primers and the Qiagen OneStep RT-PCR kit were used in a first-round RT-PCR, which was followed by a second-round multiplex PCR, size selection and purification. Libraries were sequenced paired-end with 100 bp reads on an Illumina HiSeq2000. As for the original processing: SOAPnuke was used to process the reads, throwing out any read that had adapters, had uncalled bases, had a mean Phred below 15, or lacked an exact constant-primer or identifier match. COPE v1.2.5 was used to merge high-quality paired reads. Unique nucleotide sequences were defined as clonotypes and aligned to IMGT TRB V, D and J references using MiTCR v1.1. Analysis was restricted to V-J combinations with a frequency above 0.0001, which covered roughly 99% of repertoires. For each V-J combination, a TCR clonal expansion and chaos score was defined as the ratio of F50 clonal expansion to chaos observed in the TCRdist matrix. Welch's t-statistics and random forest were used to narrow the features down to 10 to 15 V-J combinations, which were then fed into a naive Bayes classifier. The similarity between thyroid and blood repertoires was quantified using the Morisita-Horn index. TCRdb reprocessing: public reads trimmed at Q25 with fastp, clones called with MiXCR, in-frame beta chains kept. Merged by CDR3 protein, the rows form single entries marked with the most common genes and DNA. The V and J calls were determined by TCRdb, not by the authors. Across this sample there are 680,000 or so distinct CDR3 sequences, with 22% seen only once. The ten largest clones represent around 6.5% of the sample.

V loses 5 bases at its end and J loses 5 bases; junction bases beyond the gene matches: 14. The CDR3 covers 18 residues, taking in both the cysteine and the phenylalanine. Only the CDR3 region is kept as DNA, spanning 54 bases read in frame from base 1. Per the germline V gene, SGHAT is the CDR1 and FQNNGV is the CDR2. On this clonotype: Its antigen specificity is not known. No per-base quality is available; no much larger clone lies one base away.

This TCR was recovered from a woman between 18 and 29 years old with stable Graves' hyperthyroidism. Some clones in this sample may be carry-over from other donors' samples. Donor details come from another sample of the same person, matched by shared clones. Sequencing was performed on peripheral blood. The chain links TRBV11-2 with TRBJ2-2, with TRBD1 identical over 10 junction bases. The DNA sequence is given as TGTGCCAGCAGCCCTCACTTGGGGGGACAGGGGCTAACCGGGGAGCTGTTTTTT. Translation gives CASSPHLGGQGLTGELFF.